This T cell receptor beta chain appears in the sequencing data of a study of blood T cell repertoires in COVID-19. The count of this clone is one. Germline CDR1 LGHDT, CDR2 YNNKEL (reference sequence). This CDR3 is 16 amino acids long. Trimming cost V 1 base and J 1 base; bases outside gene matches: 1. TCRdb's copy holds only in-frame clones and misses some; the assay was immunoSEQ multiplex PCR. The table shows 250,000 to 350,000 clones, with roughly 86% occurring only once. The TCR originated in a woman younger than 45 with COVID-19, enrolled during active disease. This chain connects TRBV3-1 (or the pseudogene TRBV3-2) to TRBJ2-2, with TRBD2 matching 9 bases. What was sequenced was peripheral blood. CDR3 sequence: CASSQATSGNTGELFF. CDR3 coding DNA: TGTGCCAGCAGCCAAGCGACTAGCGGGAACACCGGGGAGCTGTTTTTT.